Below, 22 T cell receptor beta chains from the same sample are listed, as sequenced in a study of regulatory T cells in long-lasting Graves disease. This sample's time point: newly diagnosed GD, antithyroid drugs for less than 3 months. With RNA extracted from PBMCs as input, the TCR library was made. Relying on iRepertoire HTBI primers and Arm-PCR of CDR3 regions, the team built TCR beta libraries. TCRdb recomputed calls from the multiplex PCR reads with MiXCR, one row per CDR3 protein. Among under 700,000 distinct CDR3 sequences listed, about 16% were seen once. This sample also appeared in a second study, on T cells in Graves' hyperthyroidism and ophthalmopathy.

The input for sequencing was peripheral blood mononuclear cells (PBMCs), taken at new diagnosis, from a patient treated with antithyroid drugs. The source is a middle-aged woman with Graves disease.

This chain uses TRBV6-1 with TRBJ1-3, with 9 positions matching TRBD1. The CDR3 sequence is 20 residues long. V shed 6 bases and J 1 base; nucleotides not matched to a gene: 19. Germline assignment: CDR1 MNHNS and CDR2 SASEGT. CDR3 region: CASRSTGGFVMGGSGNTIYF. The CDR3 DNA is TGTGCCAGCAGATCCACAGGGGGCTTTGTTATGGGCGGATCTGGAAACACCATATATTTT.

To note about this clonotype: Given a far larger clone just one base away, this is likely a sequencing read error. The chain joins TRBV11-2 to TRBJ2-7; 7 nucleotides line up with TRBD2. The CDR3 has 15 residues. Germline V lookup: CDR1 SGHAT, CDR2 FQNNGV. V gave up 6 bases and J gave up 7 bases; unmatched junction bases: 15. CDR3 loop: CASSLRGLRGREQYF. The CDR3 DNA follows: TGTGCCAGCAGTTTACGGGGACTACGGGGTAGGGAGCAGTACTTC.

J is TRBJ2-3 and V is TRBV2, with D possibly being TRBD1 (5 bases). The DNA end lines up better with TRBJ1-5; the J call may be wrong. Germline V gene sequence: CDR1 SNHLY, CDR2 FYNNEI. The CDR3 runs to 12 residues. CDR3 protein: CASREQTDTQHF. DNA of the CDR3: TGTGCCAGCAGGGAACAGACAGATACGCAGCATTTT.

V usage is TRBV4-1 and J usage is TRBJ2-2; D unclear. Trimming took off 6 bases at V and 6 bases at J, with 14 bases between the two ends. Germline CDR1 MGHRA, CDR2 YSYEKL. CDR3 length: 14 amino acids. The CDR3 DNA is TGCGCCAGCAGGGTACAATTGGGGTCCGGGGAGCTGTTTTTT. Its translation is CASRVQLGSGELFF.

This clonotype was observed many times. V is TRBV5-1 and J is TRBJ1-1, with a weak D call TRBD1 (6 bases). CDR1 is SGHRS, CDR2 YFSETQ, per germline. CDR3 length: 14 amino acids. V lost 0 bases and J 11 bases, leaving 17 bases between the germline ends. The CDR3 here is CASSLEGTLNGAFF. The DNA for the CDR3 is TGCGCCAGCAGCTTGGAGGGGACACTAAACGGGGCTTTCTTT. The full variable domain, with the rest looked up from reference TRBV5-1 and TRBJ1-1, is KAGVTQTPRYLIKTRGQQVTLSCSPISGHRSVSWYQQTPGQGLQFLFEYFSETQRNKGNFPGRFSGRQFSNSRSEMNVSTLELGDSALYLCASSLEGTLNGAFFGQGTRLTVV.

The table lists this clonotype with many counts. The chain combines TRBV3-1 with TRBJ1-2, with 9 bases matching TRBD1. There are 15 residues in the CDR3. The ends lost 1 base at V and 6 bases at J; junction bases unmatched: 6. Germline CDR1 and CDR2: LGHDT and YNNKEL (reference sequence). The CDR3 coding sequence is TGTGCCAGCAGCCAAGTGAACAGGGGGCCTGATGGCTACACCTTC. As protein: CASSQVNRGPDGYTF.

This clonotype has only a few counts. The J gene is TRBJ1-5, the V gene TRBV12-3 or TRBV12-4; TRBD1 might be the D (5 bases). Trimming cost V 3 bases and J 11 bases, with 14 bases left between them. The CDR3 consists of 13 residues. The CDR3 nucleotides are TGTGCCAGCAGTTTGGGGACCTCAATGGCCCAGCATTTT. Protein: CASSLGTSMAQHF.

This clonotype was counted ten times or more. The chain joins TRBV3-1 to TRBJ1-1, with D unclear. V was pared by 0 bases and J by 6 bases, with 11 bases between. Germline CDR1 is LGHDT and CDR2 is YNNKEL (reference sequence). This CDR3 comprises 14 residues. CDR3: CASSQDPSGAEAFF. The CDR3, as DNA: TGTGCCAGCAGCCAAGATCCTAGCGGGGCTGAAGCTTTCTTT. The complete variable domain, with remaining parts taken from reference TRBV3-1 and TRBJ1-1, reads DTAVSQTPKYLVTQMGNDKSIKCEQNLGHDTMYWYKQDSKKFLKIMFSYNNKELIINETVPNRFSPKSPDKAHLNLHINSLELGDSAVYFCASSQDPSGAEAFFGQGTRLTVV.

The chain employs TRBV6-1 and TRBJ1-2; D is uncertain. Germline-derived CDR1 and CDR2 are MNHNS and SASEGT. This CDR3 contains 11 residues. The ends were cut back, 6 bases at V and 8 bases at J, with 10 bases in the middle. In DNA form, the CDR3 reads TGTGCCAGCAGCCGAGGGCGGGGCTACACCTTC. Encoded protein: CASSRGRGYTF.

In this sample, this clonotype turned up many times. This chain links TRBV3-1 with TRBJ2-3; a weak D match, TRBD2 (6 bases). The CDR3 consists of 13 residues. Germline-derived CDR1 and CDR2 are LGHDT and YNNKEL (reference sequence). The germline V and J ends were trimmed by 5 bases and 6 bases, with 12 bases remaining between them. In DNA, the CDR3 is TGTGCCAGCAGCAGCACTAGCTTCGATACGCAGTATTTT. Translation gives CASSSTSFDTQYF.

V is TRBV3-1 and J is TRBJ2-5, with a tentative D call TRBD2 (6 bases). The V gene's germline CDR1 is LGHDT and CDR2 YNNKEL (reference sequence). The CDR3 totals 13 residues. The V gene lost 5 bases and the J gene lost 5 bases, with 12 bases spanning the gap. The CDR3 region is CASSGGNSETQYF. CDR3 nucleotide sequence: TGTGCCAGCAGCGGAGGGAATAGTGAGACCCAGTACTTC.

For this clonotype: This may arise from a read error, as a much more abundant clone is one base away. This rearrangement joins TRBV3-1 to TRBJ2-1, with D perhaps TRBD1 or TRBD2 (5 bases each). Germline assignment: CDR1 LGHDT and CDR2 YNNKEL (reference sequence). The CDR3 has 16 residues. The ends were cut back, 0 bases at V and 6 bases at J, with 15 bases in the middle. The CDR3 region is CASSQDLGGLSNEQFF. As DNA, the CDR3 is TGTGCCAGCAGCCAAGATCTTGGGGGTCTTAGCAATGAGCAGTTCTTC.

This clonotype was picked up many times. The J gene is TRBJ2-3, the V gene TRBV4-1, with 15 nucleotides matching TRBD2. J was trimmed by 5 bases and V by 4 bases; bases with no gene match: 4. CDR1 and CDR2 (germline): MGHRA, YSYEKL. The CDR3 runs to 16 residues. The CDR3 nucleotides are TGCGCCAGCAGCCGGACTAGCGGGGGGGCTGAAGATACGCAGTATTTT. Its translation: CASSRTSGGAEDTQYF.

This clonotype was found many times. The rearrangement uses TRBV2 and TRBJ1-1, with D possibly being TRBD1 (6 bases). Germline loops: CDR1 SNHLY, CDR2 FYNNEI. With 8 bases removed from V and 6 bases from J, the gap between germline ends came to 16 bases. The CDR3 is 13 amino acids. CDR3 in amino acids: CASPRQAGSEAFF. The DNA for the CDR3 is TGTGCCAGCCCAAGACAGGCGGGGTCTGAAGCTTTCTTT.

In this sample, this clonotype turned up many times. The V gene is TRBV30, the J gene TRBJ1-2; D is uncertain. CDR3 length: 14 amino acids. CDR1 is GTSNPN, CDR2 SVGIG, per germline (reference sequence). Trimming removed 0 bases from V and 2 bases from J, with 10 bases in between. CDR3 in amino acids: CAWSVGSANYGYTF. Written as DNA, the CDR3 is TGTGCCTGGAGTGTAGGGTCAGCGAACTATGGCTACACCTTC.

The J gene is TRBJ1-1, the V gene TRBV6-1; D not certain. The CDR3 is 12 amino acids. Germline V gene data show CDR1 as MNHNS and CDR2 as SASEGT. The V end was cut by 1 base, the J end by 8 bases, with 8 bases between. In DNA form, the CDR3 reads TGTGCCAGCAGTGAAGTCGGGGAAGAAGCTTTCTTT. Translation gives CASSEVGEEAFF.

In the case of this clonotype: The junction and the germline gene differ at one end; a read error may be behind it. The chain has TRBV2 and TRBJ1-3, with 7 bases that match TRBD1. Looked up from germline, CDR1 is SNHLY and CDR2 is FYNNEI. The CDR3 is 16 amino acids. DNA for the CDR3: TGTGCCAGCAGTGAAAGGGGGCTTCGTACTGGAAACACCACATATTTT. As protein: CASSERGLRTGNTTYF.

This clonotype was detected many times. The chain carries TRBV5-1 and TRBJ2-1; 12 bases fit TRBD1. Germline CDR1 SGHRS, CDR2 YFSETQ. This CDR3 comprises 16 residues. The junction had 5 bases not matched to a gene; V was cut back by 0 bases and J by 7 bases. DNA of the CDR3: TGCGCCAGCAGCTTGGGAGGGACAGGGGGCTGGAATGAGCAGTTCTTC. Protein: CASSLGGTGGWNEQFF. Full variable domain (remainder filled in from reference TRBV5-1 and TRBJ2-1): KAGVTQTPRYLIKTRGQQVTLSCSPISGHRSVSWYQQTPGQGLQFLFEYFSETQRNKGNFPGRFSGRQFSNSRSEMNVSTLELGDSALYLCASSLGGTGGWNEQFFGPGTRLTVL.

This sequence joins TRBV11-3 and TRBJ2-4; no clear D. Germline V gives CDR1 SGHNT, CDR2 YENEEA. With 1 base removed from V and 7 bases from J, the gap between germline ends came to 11 bases. This CDR3 comprises 14 residues. CDR3 residues: CASSLGAEKNIQYF. The CDR3 DNA reads TGTGCCAGCAGCTTAGGGGCGGAAAAGAACATTCAGTACTTC.

The chain is built from TRBV9 and TRBJ2-7; no firm D call. This CDR3 region has 14 residues. Trimming cost V 0 bases and J 6 bases, with 13 bases left between them. Per germline, CDR1 SGDLS and CDR2 YYNGEE. The CDR3: CASSVEKEPREQYF. The CDR3 coding sequence is TGTGCCAGCAGCGTAGAAAAGGAACCCCGCGAGCAGTACTTC. Filled out from reference TRBV9 and TRBJ2-7, the complete variable domain reads DSGVTQTPKHLITATGQRVTLRCSPRSGDLSVYWYQQSLDQGLQFLIQYYNGEERAKGNILERFSAQQFPDLHSELNLSSLELGDSALYFCASSVEKEPREQYFGPGTRLTVT.

There are a few counts of this clonotype. The V call is TRBV29-1, the J call TRBJ1-1, with D maybe TRBD1 (5 bases). In germline, CDR1 is SQVTM, CDR2 ANQGSEA. The CDR3 totals 13 residues. V was cut by 3 bases and J by 1 base, with 9 bases left in between. The CDR3 bases are TGCAGCGTTGAGTCGGGGCAGAACACTGAAGCTTTCTTT. Translating it yields CSVESGQNTEAFF.

J is TRBJ2-3 and V is TRBV6-1; 11 bases agree with TRBD2. Germline CDR1 reads MNHNS; CDR2 reads SASEGT. The CDR3 spans 19 residues. Trimming removed 1 base from V and 3 bases from J; junction bases left unmatched: 12. The DNA of the CDR3 is TGTGCCAGCAGTGAAGTTGAGGGCTGGCTAGCGGGGGGAACAGATACGCAGTATTTT. This encodes CASSEVEGWLAGGTDTQYF.